This T cell receptor (beta chain) was sequenced for a study of control samples from healthy donors and cancer patients. Profiled with immunoSEQ multiplex PCR; TCRdb holds only in-frame clones, not every one. Here the sample spans over 80,000 clones, 91% being singletons. The TCR sequence derives from a man in his thirties or forties in good health. The sequenced material came from blood.

The CDR3, as DNA: TGTGCCAGCAGCAAAATTGGCAGGGGGTTTGGAAACACCATATATTTT. This gives the protein CASSKIGRGFGNTIYF. The V gene is TRBV21-1, the J gene TRBJ1-3; the table's TRBD1 call for D was not verified on the DNA. TRBV21-1 is recorded as a pseudogene. CDR3 length: 16 residues.